The rows below give T cell receptor beta chains drawn from one sample of a study of cytomegalovirus exposure and HLA in healthy donors. Assay: immunoSEQ multiplex PCR; the TCRdb copy retains only in-frame clones and omits some. Seen here are around 130,000 clones, around 74% observed once, and the top ten hold 5.8%. Specimen: PBMCs. The source of these receptors is a woman between 45 and 65 years old in good health and CMV-seropositive. Both conserved end residues are part of each CDR3. Each record gives: J gene, D gene, clone size, V gene, CDR3 protein, CDR3 DNA. The D gene is left open where the match is weak. Expanded clones are given a class, and other clones once, few, many or no size at all.

TRBJ2-3,TRBD2,-,TRBV5-1,CASWSSGGDTQYF,TGCGCCAGCTGGTCTAGCGGGGGAGATACGCAGTATTTT
TRBJ2-1,TRBD1,-,TRBV5-1,CASSLAPGGRGLNEQFF,TGCGCCAGCAGCTTGGCGCCAGGGGGCCGAGGGCTCAATGAGCAGTTCTTC
TRBJ1-1,TRBD1,-,TRBV9,CASSRGQDVAFF,TGTGCCAGCAGCAGGGGACAGGACGTAGCTTTCTTT
TRBJ1-1,TRBD1,-,TRBV30,CAWSVTGGRDTEAFF,TGTGCCTGGAGTGTGACAGGGGGCAGGGACACTGAAGCTTTCTTT
TRBJ2-5,-,many,TRBV4-2,CASSQGLFQETQYF,TGTGCCAGCAGCCAGGGACTCTTCCAAGAGACCCAGTACTTC
TRBJ2-3,TRBD1,-,TRBV4-1,CASSQDKGTGRPDTQYF,TGCGCCAGCAGCCAAGATAAAGGGACAGGAAGGCCAGATACGCAGTATTTT
TRBJ2-3,TRBD1,-,TRBV9,CASSVGRTGAADTQYF,TGTGCCAGCAGCGTAGGAAGGACAGGGGCTGCAGATACGCAGTATTTT
TRBJ1-1,-,-,TRBV5-4,CASSSRQSEAFF,TGTGCCAGCAGCTCCCGACAGTCTGAAGCTTTCTTT
TRBJ1-1,-,-,TRBV5-4,CASSSRLGNTEAFF,TGTGCCAGCAGCTCCCGACTCGGGAACACTGAAGCTTTCTTT
TRBJ2-7,-,-,TRBV12-5,CASGLEAGYEQYF,TGTGCTAGTGGTTTGGAGGCAGGATACGAGCAGTACTTC
TRBJ2-7,TRBD1,once,TRBV19,CASADRGVSEQYF,TGTGCCAGTGCTGACAGGGGGGTGAGCGAGCAGTACTTC
TRBJ1-2,-,-,TRBV5-6,CASSLAPNRDYGYTF,TGTGCCAGCAGCTTGGCCCCCAACAGAGACTATGGCTACACCTTC
TRBJ1-2,TRBD1,-,TRBV11-2,CASSSLLTGSGYTF,TGTGCCAGCAGCTCCCTTTTGACAGGGTCGGGCTACACCTTC
TRBJ2-7,-,-,TRBV4-2,CASSQVHGNYEQYF,TGTGCCAGCAGCCAAGTTCACGGGAACTACGAGCAGTACTTC
TRBJ2-5,-,-,TRBV5-1,CASSLELGAVETQYF,TGCGCCAGCAGCTTGGAGCTGGGGGCGGTAGAGACCCAGTACTTC
TRBJ1-5,-,-,TRBV19,CASSIERGMGNQPQHF,TGTGCCAGTAGTATAGAACGGGGTATGGGCAATCAGCCCCAGCATTTT
TRBJ2-7,TRBD2,-,TRBV2,CASSSSRAGGNRGEQYF,TGTGCCAGCAGCTCGAGCCGGGCGGGAGGGAACCGGGGCGAGCAGTACTTC
TRBJ1-6,TRBD1,-,TRBV13,CASSNRDRGLSPLHF,TGTGCCAGCAGCAACCGGGACAGGGGACTGTCACCCCTCCACTTT
TRBJ1-1,-,few,TRBV7-9,CASSLALGGQAFF,TGTGCCAGCAGCTTAGCGCTCGGGGGGCAAGCTTTCTTT
TRBJ1-1,TRBD1,once,TRBV5-1,CASSLAGGQSSTEAFF,TGCGCCAGCAGCTTGGCCGGGGGACAGTCGAGCACTGAAGCTTTCTTT
TRBJ2-3,-,-,TRBV5-1,CASSLASQFWDTQYF,TGCGCCAGCAGCTTGGCCAGTCAGTTTTGGGATACGCAGTATTTT
TRBJ2-3,-,-,TRBV15,CATSSRRRFLPDTQYF,TGTGCCACCAGCTCTAGGAGGAGGTTTCTTCCAGATACGCAGTATTTT
TRBJ1-1,-,-,TRBV14,CASSQAQAGVAFF,TGTGCCAGCAGCCAAGCTCAGGCGGGCGTCGCTTTCTTT
TRBJ1-6,-,-,TRBV25-1,CASSSPGNSPLHF,TGTGCCAGCAGTTCTCCGGGAAATTCACCCCTCCACTTT
TRBJ1-2,-,-,TRBV5-4,CASNFGGSYGYTF,TGTGCCAGCAACTTTGGGGGGAGCTATGGCTACACCTTC
TRBJ1-4,-,-,TRBV10-1,CASSESTHNEKLFF,TGCGCCAGCAGTGAGTCGACTCATAATGAAAAACTGTTTTTT
TRBJ1-2,TRBD1,once,TRBV2,CASSKTGGGLYGYTF,TGTGCCAGCAGCAAAACAGGGGGGGGGTTATATGGCTACACCTTC
TRBJ2-5,-,-,TRBV5-1,CASSYDMQETQYF,TGCGCCAGCAGCTACGACATGCAAGAGACCCAGTACTTC
TRBJ2-3,TRBD2,-,TRBV6-5,CASSSRGAQYF,TGTGCCAGCAGTAGCCGGGGGGCGCAGTATTTT
TRBJ1-2,-,-,TRBV29-1,CSVDSNYGYTF,TGCAGCGTAGACAGTAACTATGGCTACACCTTC
TRBJ2-7,TRBD1,-,TRBV13,CASSLSGGRYEQYF,TGTGCCAGCAGCTTATCAGGGGGCCGATACGAGCAGTACTTC
TRBJ2-3,-,-,TRBV7-7,CASSLALGGEVDTQYF,TGTGCTAGCAGCTTAGCGCTAGGCGGGGAAGTAGATACGCAGTATTTT
TRBJ2-3,TRBD2,-,TRBV29-1,CSVEPTSGGPEDTQYF,TGCAGCGTTGAACCGACTAGCGGGGGGCCGGAGGATACGCAGTATTTT
TRBJ1-4,TRBD1,-,TRBV14,CASSPQAGTDNEKLFF,TGTGCCAGCAGCCCCCAGGCGGGGACAGACAATGAAAAACTGTTTTTT
TRBJ1-1,TRBD1,many,TRBV6-1,CASSASPGQGPNTEAFF,TGTGCCAGCAGTGCTTCACCGGGACAGGGGCCGAACACTGAAGCTTTCTTT